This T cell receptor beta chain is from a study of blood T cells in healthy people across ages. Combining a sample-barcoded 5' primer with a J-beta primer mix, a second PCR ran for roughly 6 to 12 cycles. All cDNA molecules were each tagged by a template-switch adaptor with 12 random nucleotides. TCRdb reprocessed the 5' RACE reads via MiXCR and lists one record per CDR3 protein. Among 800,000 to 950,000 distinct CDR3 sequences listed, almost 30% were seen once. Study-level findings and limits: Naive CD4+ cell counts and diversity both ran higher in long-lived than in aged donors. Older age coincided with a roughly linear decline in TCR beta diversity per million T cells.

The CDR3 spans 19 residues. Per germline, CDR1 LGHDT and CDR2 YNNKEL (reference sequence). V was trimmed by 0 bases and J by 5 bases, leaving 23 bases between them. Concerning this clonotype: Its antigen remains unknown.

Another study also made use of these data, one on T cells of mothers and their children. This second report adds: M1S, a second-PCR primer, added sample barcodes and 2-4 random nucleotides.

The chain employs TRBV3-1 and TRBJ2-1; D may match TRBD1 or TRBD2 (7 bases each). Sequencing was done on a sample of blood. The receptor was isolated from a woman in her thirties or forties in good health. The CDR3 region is CASSQDGGGWRGRHNEQFF. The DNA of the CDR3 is TGTGCCAGCAGCCAAGATGGGGGGGGCTGGAGGGGGCGACACAATGAGCAGTTCTTC.